The rows below give T cell receptor beta chains drawn from one sample of a study of cytomegalovirus exposure and HLA in healthy donors. Profiled with immunoSEQ multiplex PCR; TCRdb holds only in-frame clones, not every one. Among approximately 100,000 clones listed, around 86% were seen once. Material: PBMCs. These receptors all come from a woman aged 30 to 39 in good health and CMV-seronegative. Both conserved end residues are part of each CDR3. D genes are given only for firm matches. Size tells how often a clone was seen (once, few, many) or the class of an expanded clone, and some rows leave it out.

clone_size j_call d_call cdr3_length v_call cdr3_nt cdr3_aa
- TRBJ2-7 TRBD2 15 TRBV19 TGTGCCAGTAGTGTCACAGCGGGAGTAGTGTACGAGCAGTACTTC CASSVTAGVVYEQYF
- TRBJ2-2 - 16 TRBV19 TGTGCCAGTAGTGCGGCCCGTGGGCAGGGCACCGGGGAGCTGTTTTTT CASSAARGQGTGELFF
once TRBJ2-1 TRBD1 16 TRBV11-2 TGTGCCAGCAGCGCTACAGGGGCCACTGGATACAATGAGCAGTTCTTC CASSATGATGYNEQFF
- TRBJ2-7 TRBD1 17 TRBV7-9 TGTGCCAGCAGCCGAATTTCCCCAACAGGGACAGCCTACGAGCAGTACTTC CASSRISPTGTAYEQYF
- TRBJ2-1 - 14 TRBV9 TGTGCCAGCAGCGTATATGAGACTCTGAGTGAGCAGTTCTTC CASSVYETLSEQFF
- TRBJ2-7 TRBD2 17 TRBV7-2 TGTGCCAGCAGCTTAGTAGCGGGACTAGCAATTACGTACGAGCAGTACTTC CASSLVAGLAITYEQYF
few TRBJ2-5 - 14 TRBV5-1 TGCGCCAGCAGCTTGAGCGGGTCCCAAGAGACCCAGTACTTC CASSLSGSQETQYF
once TRBJ1-1 - 10 TRBV28 TGTGCCAGCCAGTTCGGACAGACGGTTTTT CASQFGQTVF
- TRBJ2-2 TRBD2 16 TRBV5-5 TGTGCCAGCAGCTCAACTAGCGGGTGGGGCACCGGGGAGCTGTTTTTT CASSSTSGWGTGELFF
- TRBJ2-1 TRBD1 15 TRBV10-3 TGTGCCATTGAAAAGACCGGGACAGGAGCCAATGAGCAGTTCTTC CAIEKTGTGANEQFF
- TRBJ1-1 - 15 TRBV5-5 TGTGCCAGCAGCTCTCAGCCCTCAGCGAGGGCTGAAGCTTTCTTT CASSSQPSARAEAFF
- TRBJ1-4 - 14 TRBV7-9 TGTGCCAGCAGCTTACAGGGAGGGGGTGAAAAACTGTTTTTT CASSLQGGGEKLFF
- TRBJ1-2 TRBD1 17 TRBV25-1 TGTGCCAGCAGTGAATTTGGAAGGGGGCCAACTAACTATGGCTACACCTTC CASSEFGRGPTNYGYTF
- TRBJ1-6 TRBD1 16 TRBV9 TGTGCCAGCAGCGTCGGACAGGGGGCCCCTCTTTCACCCCTCCACTTT CASSVGQGAPLSPLHF
- TRBJ2-4 - 15 TRBV5-1 TGCGCCAGCAGCTTGGATCAGGGGCAGGGGAACATTCAGTACTTC CASSLDQGQGNIQYF
- TRBJ1-1 - 16 TRBV5-1 TGCGCCAGCAGCTTGGGCGGAGGGGAGATCAGCACTGAAGCTTTCTTT CASSLGGGEISTEAFF
few TRBJ2-2 - 16 TRBV2 TGTGCCAGCAGTGAAGCGGGGCTCCCGAACACCGGGGAGCTGTTTTTT CASSEAGLPNTGELFF
few TRBJ2-2 TRBD2 16 TRBV5-1 TGCGCCAGCAGCTTGGAGGGACTAGTCAACACCGGGGAGCTGTTTTTT CASSLEGLVNTGELFF
- TRBJ2-7 TRBD1 15 TRBV7-2 TGTGCCAGCAGCTTATGGGGGACAGGGGATAGGGAGCAGTACTTC CASSLWGTGDREQYF
- TRBJ1-1 - 15 TRBV5-1 TGCGCCAGCAGCTTACGCGGTGTCTTAGCAGCTGAAGCTTTCTTT CASSLRGVLAAEAFF
few TRBJ1-1 - 17 TRBV7-9 TGTTCCAGCAGCTTAGGGGCCCCTGGGCCGCTGAACACTGAAGCTTTCTTT CSSSLGAPGPLNTEAFF
- TRBJ2-7 TRBD1 14 TRBV18 TGTGCCAGCTCACAAGGACAGGGGGTGGGGGAGCAGTACTTC CASSQGQGVGEQYF
few TRBJ2-7 TRBD1 13 TRBV5-4 TGTGCCAGCAGCTGGGGACAGGGAGGCGAGCAGTACTTC CASSWGQGGEQYF
- TRBJ2-1 - 13 TRBV29-1 TGCAGCACCCGGGGGTACTCCTACAATGAGCAGTTCTTC CSTRGYSYNEQFF
few TRBJ2-5 TRBD2 15 TRBV19 TGTGCCAGTAGTAGGACTAGCTCCATCAGGGAGACCCAGTACTTC CASSRTSSIRETQYF
few TRBJ2-5 - 13 TRBV28 TGTGCCAGCAGTTCCCGGAGCGGGTTGGACCAGTACTTC CASSSRSGLDQYF
- TRBJ2-7 - 17 TRBV30 TGTGCCTGGAGTACCCCTAGCGCCAGGGCAGGCTTTTACGAGCAGTACTTC CAWSTPSARAGFYEQYF
- TRBJ1-2 - 16 TRBV7-9 TGTGCCAGCAGCTTAGGCTCCCAGGGGAATAACTATGGCTACACCTTC CASSLGSQGNNYGYTF
- TRBJ2-2 - 17 TRBV5-1 TGCGCCAGCAGCTTGGCCGCGGTGGGAGGTGGCACCGGGGAGCTGTTTTTT CASSLAAVGGGTGELFF
- TRBJ1-4 - 14 TRBV5-1 TGCGCCAGCAGCTTGGAGGGGGCTAATGAAAAACTGTTTTTT CASSLEGANEKLFF
- TRBJ2-7 TRBD2 15 TRBV7-2 TGTGCCAGCAGCTCCGGGACTAGCGGGATTTACGAGCAGTACTTC CASSSGTSGIYEQYF
- TRBJ2-1 TRBD2 15 TRBV10-3 TGTGCCGCTTGCCTAGCGGAAAGCTCCTACAATGAGCAGTTCTTC CAACLAESSYNEQFF
- TRBJ1-1 TRBD1 14 TRBV9 TGTGCCAGCAGCGGACAGGGGGGGAACACTGAAGCTTTCTTT CASSGQGGNTEAFF
- TRBJ1-1 TRBD1 19 TRBV11-2 TGTGCCAGCAAATCGGCCCGCGCGAATCATGACAGGGCTCCCCCTGAAGCTTTCTTT CASKSARANHDRAPPEAFF
- TRBJ2-7 - 15 TRBV21-1 TGTGCCAGCATCGAATTTAGCGAGTGTTACTACGAGCAGTACTTC CASIEFSECYYEQYF
- TRBJ1-1 TRBD1 13 TRBV9 TGTGCCAGCAGCGTAGAGGGGACAGGGAACGCTTTCTTT CASSVEGTGNAFF
once TRBJ1-5 TRBD1 16 TRBV18 TGTGCCAGCTCACCAGGGGACAGATATAGCAATCAGCCCCAGCATTTT CASSPGDRYSNQPQHF
- TRBJ1-1 - 13 TRBV5-1 TGCGCCAGCAGCTTACCCACAAACACTGAAGCTTTCTTT CASSLPTNTEAFF
- TRBJ2-6 TRBD1 16 TRBV5-1 TGCGCCAGCAGCTTCTCGACAGGGTCTGGGGCCAACGTCCTGACTTTC CASSFSTGSGANVLTF
- TRBJ2-7 - 16 TRBV7-9 TGTGCCAGCAGCTTAGGTGATATAACCAGCTCCTACGAGCAGTACTTC CASSLGDITSSYEQYF
- TRBJ2-7 TRBD1 12 TRBV28 TGTGCCAGTGGGGACAGAGTCTACGAGCAGTACTTC CASGDRVYEQYF
medium-sized TRBJ2-3 - 14 TRBV11-3 TGTGCCAGCAGCTTGACAGCCAGCACAGATACGCAGTATTTT CASSLTASTDTQYF
- TRBJ1-2 - 13 TRBV19 TGTGCCAGTAGTCCAGGAAGATTCTATGGCTACACCTTC CASSPGRFYGYTF
- TRBJ1-1 TRBD1 14 TRBV6-5 TGTGCCAGCAGTTTAGTGACAGGGGGCGTCGAAGCTTTCTTT CASSLVTGGVEAFF
- TRBJ1-5 - 14 TRBV5-5 TGTGCCAGCAGCTCCTGGGGGGGTAATCAGCCCCAGCATTTT CASSSWGGNQPQHF
few TRBJ2-1 TRBD2 15 TRBV19 TGTGCCAGTAGTATTGGAGGCGGGAGGGGAGGTGAGCAGTTCTTC CASSIGGGRGGEQFF
- TRBJ1-2 - 13 TRBV28 TGTGCCAGCAGTTTCCTGACAGGCTATGGCTACACCTTC CASSFLTGYGYTF
once TRBJ2-3 TRBD2 14 TRBV28 TGTGCCAGCAGTCGCGCGGGAGCCGGAGATACGCAGTATTTT CASSRAGAGDTQYF
- TRBJ2-7 TRBD2 15 TRBV18 TGTGCCAGCTCACCACCCCTAGCGGGATCCTACGAGCAGTACTTC CASSPPLAGSYEQYF
once TRBJ1-1 - 15 TRBV19 TGTGCCAGTAGTATTTCAGTCAGGGCGGACACTGAAGCTTTCTTT CASSISVRADTEAFF
- TRBJ2-5 - 13 TRBV28 TGTGCCAGCAGTTTCGGAGGGCGGGAGACCCAGTACTTC CASSFGGRETQYF
- TRBJ2-7 TRBD1 15 TRBV29-1 TGCAGCGTTGCAGGGGGACACAATCGCTCCTACGAGCAGTACTTC CSVAGGHNRSYEQYF
few TRBJ1-2 TRBD1 13 TRBV30 TGTGCCTGGAGTGCGACAGGGACCTATGGCTACACCTTC CAWSATGTYGYTF
- TRBJ1-6 - 14 TRBV9 TGTGCCAGCAGCGGGACAGATAATAATTCACCCCTCCACTTT CASSGTDNNSPLHF